This note documents a single T cell receptor (beta chain) sequence. This entry is derived from a study of blood T cell repertoires in COVID-19. Turning to the study itself: Acute and convalescent COVID-19 specimens originated in the United States, Italy and Spain. PBMCs, B-cell-depleted T cells, or T cells were the source of the cDNA or gDNA that made up the material.

Methods used by the authors: Reference gene primers were amplified, and this amplification served to estimate nucleated cell counts. Produced via immunoSEQ multiplex PCR; TCRdb's table is partial and in-frame only. Clonal size and the V and J genes are those of that table, whereas D and trimming came from the DNA. The sample lists some 110,000 clones; approximately 79% were seen once. There are 12 residues in the CDR3. V lost 6 bases, J lost 13 bases, and 16 bases lay in between. Germline V gives CDR1 LGHDT, CDR2 YNNKEL (reference sequence). The chain joins TRBV3-1 (or the pseudogene TRBV3-2) to TRBJ2-1; weak D call: TRBD2 (6 bases). The clonotype originates from a man aged 45-65 years with acute or convalescent COVID-19. Sequencing was carried out using peripheral blood. CDR3 amino acids: CASSRGETAQFF. CDR3 nucleotide sequence: TGTGCCAGCAGTCGCGGGGAAACTGCACAGTTCTTC.